The T cell receptor beta chain under discussion was sequenced for a study of metastatic and nonmetastatic thyroid tumors. For the study at large: Both malignant and benign thyroid patients supplied peripheral blood and tumor or nodule tissue samples, across which the repertoires of these patients were then compared.

Study-wide points: Significantly greater TCR beta diversity was reportedly found in malignant thyroid tumors than in benign nodules (in blood and tumor).

V gave up 6 bases and J gave up 4 bases, with 4 bases separating them. The CDR3 totals 11 residues. The germline gives CDR1 MNHNS, CDR2 SASEGT. Every patient was untreated before thyroid surgery. This clone appeared a few times. The antigen is unknown. Study processing details: What underpinned the distant-metastasis classifier for papillary thyroid cancer was the set of CDR3 differences across clinicopathological groups. TCRdb called clones again from the PCR reads with MiXCR. These V and J calls derive from TCRdb rather than the authors' analysis. The repertoire has fewer than 12,000 clones, roughly an eighth of them found once; the top ten carry roughly 12%.

The specimen sequenced was blood. The V and J genes are TRBV6-1 and TRBJ2-1, with no clear D. This clonotype was obtained from a female donor with papillary thyroid cancer or a benign thyroid nodule (not recorded which). Some clones in this sample may be carry-over from other donors' samples. The CDR3 loop is CASREYNEQFF. Written as DNA, the CDR3 is TGTGCCAGCAGGGAGTACAATGAGCAGTTCTTC.